These 18 T cell receptor beta chains were all obtained from the same sample, sequenced in a study of CD8 T cells in ankylosing spondylitis. MiXCR was run by TCRdb on the 5' RACE reads, yielding one entry per CDR3 protein. The sample contains some 220,000 distinct CDR3 sequences, under 8.5% of which appear only once. Sequencing input: blood, either unsorted or a sorted T cell fraction (not recorded which). These receptors all come from a female donor with ankylosing spondylitis or in good health (not recorded which).

This clonotype was seen many times. This rearrangement joins TRBV7-2 to TRBJ1-2, with a weak D call TRBD1 (5 bases). Trimming took 1 base from V and 4 from J, leaving 10 bases between them. The CDR3 contains 14 residues. Germline CDR1 SGHTA, CDR2 FQGNSA. This chain's CDR3 is CASSLVRGSYGYTF. The CDR3 nucleotides are TGTGCCAGCAGCTTAGTGAGGGGAAGCTATGGCTACACCTTC.

This clonotype has a count of ten or more. The chain employs TRBV20-1 and TRBJ2-7; D may be TRBD2 (6 bases). The CDR3 spans 14 residues. Between the trimmed V and J ends, which lost 3 bases and 3 bases, there was a span of 15 bases. From germline, CDR1 is DFQATT and CDR2 SNEGSKA (reference sequence). The CDR3 protein is CSASETRADYEQYF. In nucleotides, the CDR3 is TGCAGTGCTAGCGAGACTAGAGCAGACTACGAGCAGTACTTC.

DNA for the CDR3: TGTGCCAGCAGTGAGTGGCGGGGAAACACCGGGGAGCTGTTTTTT. This translates into CASSEWRGNTGELFF. This rearrangement joins TRBV25-1 to TRBJ2-2; maybe TRBD2 (6 bases). This CDR3 contains 15 residues. Deletions cut 3 bases from V and 2 bases from J, with 10 bases between. Germline V gene lookup returns CDR1 MGHDK and CDR2 SYGVNS. Filled out from reference TRBV25-1 and TRBJ2-2, the complete variable domain reads EADIYQTPRYLVIGTGKKITLECSQTMGHDKMYWYQQDPGMELHLIHYSYGVNSTEKGDLSSESTVSRIRTEHFPLTLESARPSHTSQYLCASSEWRGNTGELFFGEGSRLTVL.

This clonotype was seen repeatedly, ten times or more. The chain couples TRBV20-1 to TRBJ2-3; D not certain. V shed 4 bases and J shed 0 bases, with 8 bases lying between them. The CDR3 is 13 amino acids. Germline V gives CDR1 DFQATT, CDR2 SNEGSKA (reference sequence). The CDR3 is CSAIRPSTDTQYF. Here the CDR3 DNA reads TGCAGTGCTATACGGCCCAGCACAGATACGCAGTATTTT.

This clonotype was recorded at least ten times. This chain uses TRBV5-1 with TRBJ1-2; D is unresolved. The V gene's germline CDR1 is SGHRS and CDR2 YFSETQ. The CDR3 loop spans 12 amino acids. The V end was cut by 2 bases, the J end by 3 bases, with 5 bases between. The CDR3, as DNA: TGCGCCAGCAGCTTCGGGTACTATGGCTACACCTTC. It encodes CASSFGYYGYTF.

This clonotype was detected many times. In DNA form, the CDR3 reads TGTGCCACCAGCAGAGATAAGAGGGGAGGGGCCTACAATGAGCAGTTCTTC. The encoded protein is CATSRDKRGGAYNEQFF. The chain combines TRBV15 with TRBJ2-1; 7 bases are shared with TRBD2. The CDR3 has 17 residues. V lost 0 bases and J lost 2; bases outside the gene matches: 7. Germline V CDR1 and CDR2: LNHNV, YYDKDF (reference sequence).

The rearrangement joins TRBV20-1 to TRBJ2-5; the match to TRBD1 covers 9 bases. The junction had 14 bases not matched to a gene; V was cut back by 1 base and J by 2 bases. CDR1 and CDR2 from the germline V gene are DFQATT and SNEGSKA (reference sequence). CDR3 length: 18 residues. The CDR3 region is CSARGGGPGQGHQETQYF. Here the CDR3 DNA reads TGCAGTGCTAGAGGAGGGGGACCGGGACAGGGCCATCAAGAGACCCAGTACTTC.

This clonotype was recorded a few times. J is TRBJ1-3 and V is TRBV30, with TRBD1 as a possible D gene (5 bases). The CDR3 has 13 residues. The ends were cut back, 3 bases at V and 8 bases at J, with 14 bases in the middle. CDR1 is GTSNPN and CDR2 is SVGIG in the germline V gene (reference sequence). The CDR3 nucleotides are TGTGCCTGGAGCGTCAGGGCAAAGGACACCATATATTTT. Translating it yields CAWSVRAKDTIYF. Variable domain in full (rest from reference TRBV30 and TRBJ1-3): SQTIHQWPATLVQPVGSPLSLECTVEGTSNPNLYWYRQAAGRGLQLLFYSVGIGQISSEVPQNLSASRPQDRQFILSSKKLLLSDSGFYLCAWSVRAKDTIYFGEGSWLTVV.

Many counts were recorded for this clonotype. The gene calls are TRBV11-2 and TRBJ2-4; 11 nucleotides agree with TRBD1. Germline-derived CDR1 and CDR2 are SGHAT and FQNNGV. V was pared by 3 bases and J by 5 bases, with 9 bases of the junction left unmatched. This CDR3 is built from 17 residues. CDR3 region: CASSFFTGTGGENIQYF. CDR3 bases: TGTGCCAGCAGCTTTTTCACCGGGACAGGGGGTGAAAACATTCAGTACTTC.

This clonotype was observed many times. The chain links TRBV28 to TRBJ2-3, with D unclear. Germline CDR1 MDHEN, CDR2 SYDVKM. Trimming left V 5 bases short and J 4 bases short, with 13 bases between. The CDR3 sequence is 14 residues long. In nucleotides, the CDR3 is TGTGCCAGCAGTCCAACGGGCCAGCCAGATACGCAGTATTTT. Amino acids: CASSPTGQPDTQYF.

The chain has TRBV12-1 and TRBJ2-1; the table's TRBD2 call for D was not verified on the DNA. TRBV12-1 is noted as a pseudogene. This CDR3 contains 17 residues. CDR3 sequence (DNA): TGTGCCAGCAGCTCTGGGACTAGCGGGAGCTCCTACAATGAGCAGTCCTTC. Translated: CASSSGTSGSSYNEQSF.

Ten or more counts support this clonotype. CDR3 residues: CASSYPHESGTYNEQFF. The CDR3 nucleotides are TGTGCCAGCAGTTACCCCCACGAGAGCGGGACCTACAATGAGCAGTTCTTC. The chain couples TRBV6-5 to TRBJ2-1; 7 positions agree with TRBD2. Germline V gives CDR1 MNHEY, CDR2 SVGAGI. Unmatched junction bases numbered 9, after V lost 2 bases and J lost 2 bases. The CDR3 covers 17 residues.

The table lists this clonotype with many counts. The V call is TRBV12-3 or TRBV12-4, the J call TRBJ1-2; D gene uncertain. Trimming removed 2 bases at V and 0 bases at J, with 4 bases between. The CDR3 totals 13 residues. CDR3 sequence reads: CASSLISNYGYTF. The CDR3 DNA reads as TGTGCCAGCAGTTTAATTTCTAACTATGGCTACACCTTC.

This clonotype came up many times. The chain is built from TRBV18 and TRBJ1-1; no definite D call. This CDR3 comprises 13 residues. CDR1 is KGHSH, CDR2 LQKENI, per germline. V gave up 3 bases and J gave up 5 bases, with 10 bases separating them. The CDR3 is CASSPSAGTEAFF. The CDR3 bases are TGTGCCAGCTCACCGTCGGCCGGGACTGAAGCTTTCTTT. The whole variable domain, filled in from reference TRBV18 and TRBJ1-1, reads NAGVMQNPRHLVRRRGQEARLRCSPMKGHSHVYWYRQLPEEGLKFMVYLQKENIIDESGMPKERFSAEFPKEGPSILRIQQVVRGDSAAYFCASSPSAGTEAFFGQGTRLTVV.

This clonotype was counted at least ten times. The genes are TRBV11-2 and TRBJ1-4; D is uncertain. This CDR3 is 15 amino acids long. Trimming cost V 5 bases and J 8 bases, with 18 bases left between them. Germline CDR1 SGHAT, CDR2 FQNNGV. The CDR3 protein is CASSLSGWEGEKLFF. The DNA of the CDR3 is TGTGCCAGCAGCCTCAGCGGATGGGAGGGCGAAAAACTGTTTTTT. Looking up the rest from reference TRBV11-2 and TRBJ1-4 gives the full variable domain: EAGVAQSPRYKIIEKRQSVAFWCNPISGHATLYWYQQILGQGPKLLIQFQNNGVVDDSQLPKDRFSAERLKGVDSTLKIQPAKLEDSAVYLCASSLSGWEGEKLFFGSGTQLSVL.

The gene calls are TRBV11-1 and TRBJ2-1; TRBD2 agrees at 10 bases. Germline CDR1 SGHAT, CDR2 FQDESV (reference sequence). J gave up 14 bases and V 2 bases, and 9 bases lay outside the gene matches. The CDR3 spans 14 residues. The CDR3 nucleotides read TGTGCCAGCAGCTTACCCACTAGCGGGATCTCTAAGTTCTTC. Translated, it gives CASSLPTSGISKFF.

Details on this clonotype: A much larger clone differs by one base, so this may be a read error. The V call is TRBV7-2, the J call TRBJ1-1; 8 bases map to TRBD1. Trimming removed 11 bases from V and 6 bases from J; junction bases left unmatched: 11. This CDR3 has 13 residues. Germline V CDR1 and CDR2: SGHTA, FQGNSA. The CDR3 DNA is TGTGCCGGCACGGCAGGGGGCATAGCTGAAGCTTTCTTT. This translates into CAGTAGGIAEAFF.

This clonotype came up many times. CDR3 coding DNA: TGTGCCAGCAGCCCCCAGGGGGGGCATGAGCAGTTCTTC. Translating gives CASSPQGGHEQFF. The V and J genes are TRBV7-9 and TRBJ2-1; tentatively, D is TRBD1 or TRBD2 (7 bases each). This CDR3 comprises 13 residues. V lost 5 bases and J 8 bases, leaving 13 bases between the germline ends. Germline CDR1 and CDR2: SEHNR and FQNEAQ (reference sequence). The entire variable domain, with the rest obtained from reference TRBV7-9 and TRBJ2-1, is as follows: DTGVSQNPRHKITKRGQNVTFRCDPISEHNRLYWYRQTLGQGPEFLTYFQNEAQLEKSRLLSDRFSAERPKGSFSTLEIQRTEQGDSAMYLCASSPQGGHEQFFGPGTRLTVL.